One sample yielded the 32 T cell receptor beta chains listed below, sequenced in a study of blood T cell repertoires in COVID-19. Clones were sequenced by immunoSEQ multiplex PCR, and TCRdb holds only the in-frame ones, with some missing. The data hold around 200,000 clones, with approximately 84% observed a single time. The source material was peripheral blood. Receptors were obtained from a human donor with acute or convalescent COVID-19. The donor label of this sample is uncertain.

The chain has TRBV15 and TRBJ1-5; D gene uncertain. This CDR3 region has 15 residues. Germline V CDR1 and CDR2: LNHNV, YYDKDF (reference sequence). V lost 5 bases and J 2 bases, leaving 13 bases between the germline ends. CDR3 coding DNA: TGTGCCACCAGCGGCGGGATTGTGGGCAATCAGCCCCAGCATTTT. Its translation is CATSGGIVGNQPQHF.

The rearrangement joins TRBV11-2 to TRBJ2-3; 7 nucleotides agree with TRBD1. CDR3 length: 15 amino acids. The junction had 5 bases not matched to a gene; V was cut back by 3 bases and J by 2 bases. Germline loops: CDR1 SGHAT, CDR2 FQNNGV. The CDR3 DNA sequence: TGTGCCAGCAGCTTCACAGGGGCGCTCACAGATACGCAGTATTTT. Protein sequence: CASSFTGALTDTQYF. Looking up the rest from reference TRBV11-2 and TRBJ2-3 gives the full variable domain: EAGVAQSPRYKIIEKRQSVAFWCNPISGHATLYWYQQILGQGPKLLIQFQNNGVVDDSQLPKDRFSAERLKGVDSTLKIQPAKLEDSAVYLCASSFTGALTDTQYFGPGTRLTVL.

The chain recombines TRBV18 with TRBJ1-1; 8 nucleotides align to TRBD1. The CDR3 contains 14 residues. From germline, CDR1 is KGHSH and CDR2 LQKENI. The trim removed 3 bases at V and 11 bases at J, leaving 11 bases unmatched. The CDR3 DNA follows: TGTGCCAGCTCACCCAACACAGGGGGTGATCAGGCTTTCTTT. Protein: CASSPNTGGDQAFF.

This clone appeared once. The CDR3 DNA reads as TGTGCCAGCGATGGGACAGGGAGAAGTGGAAACACCATATATTTT. Residues: CASDGTGRSGNTIYF. V is TRBV25-1 and J is TRBJ1-3, with 9 bases that match TRBD1. V trimming: 8 bases; J trimming: 3 bases; junction bases outside the gene matches: 8. Germline assignment: CDR1 MGHDK and CDR2 SYGVNS. This CDR3 region has 15 residues.

The chain recombines TRBV11-2 with TRBJ2-2, with D perhaps TRBD2 (6 bases). The CDR3 extends over 16 amino acids. The V end lost 4 bases, the J end lost 1 base, and 13 bases lay between the germline ends. Germline CDR1 reads SGHAT; CDR2 reads FQNNGV. Here the CDR3 DNA reads TGTGCCAGCAGCTCACCCTCGGGGGTGAACACCGGGGAGCTGTTTTTT. It translates to CASSSPSGVNTGELFF.

Remarks on this clone: An end of the junction does not agree with germline; a read error may underlie this. The genes are TRBV25-1 and TRBJ1-6; tentative D call: TRBD1 (5 bases). Germline V gives CDR1 MGHDK, CDR2 SYGVNS. The CDR3 is made up of 14 amino acids. The CDR3 loop is CVSSQGWDNSPLHF. CDR3 DNA: TGTGTCAGCAGCCAGGGCTGGGATAATTCACCCCTCCACTTT. The whole variable domain, filled in from reference TRBV25-1 and TRBJ1-6, reads EADIYQTPRYLVIGTGKKITLECSQTMGHDKMYWYQQDPGMELHLIHYSYGVNSTEKGDLSSESTVSRIRTEHFPLTLESARPSHTSQYLCVSSQGWDNSPLHFGNGTRLTVT.

The table lists this clone with a count of one. The rearrangement uses TRBV7-2 and TRBJ2-3; 12 bases fit TRBD2. The J segment lost 6 bases and the V segment lost 5 bases, leaving 18 bases of the junction unmatched. The V gene's germline CDR1 is SGHTA and CDR2 FQGNSA. The CDR3 runs to 19 residues. Written as DNA, the CDR3 is TGTGCCAGCAGCGCCCTAGCGGGAGGGAATTCAATACTTAAGGATACGCAGTATTTT. It specifies CASSALAGGNSILKDTQYF.

The chain is built from TRBV11-2 and TRBJ2-4, with 8 bases matching TRBD1. This CDR3 contains 14 residues. After removal of 5 bases from V and 3 bases from J, the junction contained 3 bases not matched to a gene. From germline, CDR1 is SGHAT and CDR2 FQNNGV. CDR3 sequence (DNA): TGTGCCAGCAGCCCGGACAGGGTCAAAAACATTCAGTACTTC. Its translation is CASSPDRVKNIQYF.

This chain links TRBV20-1 with TRBJ2-4; 9 nucleotides align to TRBD1. The V and J ends lost 3 bases and 8 bases, in that order; junction bases with no gene match: 8. CDR1 and CDR2 (germline): DFQATT, SNEGSKA (reference sequence). The CDR3 consists of 14 residues. This CDR3 is CSASPDRGVDIQYF. CDR3 in DNA: TGCAGTGCTAGTCCCGACAGGGGGGTAGACATTCAGTACTTC.

This clone was recorded a few times. The chain carries TRBV9 and TRBJ1-4; tentatively, D is TRBD1 (5 bases). This CDR3 has 14 residues. The V gene's germline CDR1 is SGDLS and CDR2 YYNGEE. V lost 5 bases to trimming and J lost 8 bases, with 16 bases between them. CDR3 loop: CASSVQGEGEKLFF. Written as DNA, the CDR3 is TGTGCCAGCAGTGTTCAAGGGGAAGGAGAAAAACTGTTTTTT. Full variable domain (missing parts from reference TRBV9 and TRBJ1-4): DSGVTQTPKHLITATGQRVTLRCSPRSGDLSVYWYQQSLDQGLQFLIQYYNGEERAKGNILERFSAQQFPDLHSELNLSSLELGDSALYFCASSVQGEGEKLFFGSGTQLSVL.

This chain connects TRBV28 to TRBJ2-3, with TRBD2 identical over 12 bases. From germline, CDR1 is MDHEN and CDR2 SYDVKM. The V segment lost 2 bases and the J segment 4 bases; nucleotides outside the gene matches: 7. This CDR3 has 17 residues. The CDR3 protein is CASSLRPSGRAPDTQYF. CDR3 coding DNA: TGTGCCAGCAGTTTACGTCCTAGCGGGAGGGCCCCAGATACGCAGTATTTT. The full variable domain, its missing parts supplied by reference TRBV28 and TRBJ2-3, is DVKVTQSSRYLVKRTGEKVFLECVQDMDHENMFWYRQDPGLGLRLIYFSYDVKMKEKGDIPEGYSVSREKKERFSLILESASTNQTSMYLCASSLRPSGRAPDTQYFGPGTRLTVL.

The J gene is TRBJ2-7, the V gene TRBV10-3; the match to TRBD1 covers 10 bases. The V and J ends lost 10 bases and 0 bases, in that order; junction bases with no gene match: 12. Germline V lookup: CDR1 ENHRY, CDR2 SYGVKD. The CDR3 length is 16 residues. CDR3 nucleotide sequence: TGTGCCACTAACGGGAGGACAGGGGGTTCCTCCTACGAGCAGTACTTC. Amino acid sequence: CATNGRTGGSSYEQYF.

CDR3 in amino acids: CASSYTQGDNSPLHF. The CDR3 region has the DNA TGTGCCAGCAGTTACACACAGGGGGATAATTCACCCCTCCACTTT. The genes are TRBV6-5 and TRBJ1-6; the match to TRBD1 covers 8 bases. V dropped 2 bases and J dropped 5; count of bases not matched to a gene: 2. The germline CDR1 and CDR2 sequences are MNHEY and SVGAGI. This CDR3 comprises 15 residues.

V is TRBV5-1 and J is TRBJ1-3, with 7 bases lining up with TRBD1. The CDR3 has 15 residues. J lost 2 bases, V lost 2 bases, and 4 bases had no gene match. The germline gives CDR1 SGHRS, CDR2 YFSETQ. The CDR3 sequence is CASSFNQGAGNTIYF. The CDR3 region has the DNA TGCGCCAGCAGCTTTAATCAGGGGGCTGGAAACACCATATATTTT.

The chain employs TRBV11-2 and TRBJ2-7; 9 nucleotides align to TRBD2. CDR1 is SGHAT, CDR2 FQNNGV, per germline. The CDR3 spans 14 residues. Unmatched junction bases numbered 2, after V lost 1 base and J lost 4 bases. The DNA of the CDR3 is TGTGCCAGCAGCTTAGCGGGACTAGCATACGAGCAGTACTTC. This gives the protein CASSLAGLAYEQYF. The entire variable domain, with the rest obtained from reference TRBV11-2 and TRBJ2-7, is as follows: EAGVAQSPRYKIIEKRQSVAFWCNPISGHATLYWYQQILGQGPKLLIQFQNNGVVDDSQLPKDRFSAERLKGVDSTLKIQPAKLEDSAVYLCASSLAGLAYEQYFGPGTRLTVT.

The chain combines TRBV7-8 with TRBJ1-1; D is unresolved. The CDR3 loop spans 13 amino acids. V lost 7 bases and J lost 0, with 9 bases in between. Germline values: CDR1 SGHVS, CDR2 FQNEAQ. Here the CDR3 reads CASTYNLNTEAFF. CDR3 coding DNA: TGTGCCAGCACCTATAATTTGAACACTGAAGCTTTCTTT.

This clone is a singleton in its sample. V usage is TRBV9 and J usage is TRBJ2-7; D perhaps matches TRBD2 (6 bases). In germline, CDR1 is SGDLS, CDR2 YYNGEE. V was shortened by 3 bases and J by 0 bases, with 16 bases between the two germline ends. The CDR3 loop spans 16 amino acids. The CDR3 here is CASSDGVGGSSYEQYF. The CDR3 DNA reads TGTGCCAGCAGCGATGGGGTGGGGGGTTCCTCCTACGAGCAGTACTTC.

The CDR3 sequence is CASSNAGVTIGETQYF. CDR3 bases: TGTGCCAGCAGTAACGCCGGGGTTACTATTGGAGAGACCCAGTACTTC. V usage is TRBV28 and J usage is TRBJ2-5, with D maybe TRBD2 (5 bases). The CDR3 spans 16 residues. Trimming stripped 5 bases from V and 4 bases from J, with 20 bases between. Germline CDR1 and CDR2: MDHEN and SYDVKM.

The rearrangement links TRBV28 to TRBJ2-3; 9 bases match TRBD1. J gave up 1 base and V 0 bases, and 5 bases lay outside the gene matches. This CDR3 has 17 amino acids. Germline V gene data show CDR1 as MDHEN and CDR2 as SYDVKM. The CDR3 here is CASSLWGRDRGTDTQYF. Here the CDR3 DNA reads TGTGCCAGCAGTTTATGGGGCCGGGACAGGGGCACAGATACGCAGTATTTT.

V is TRBV4-2 and J is TRBJ1-4, with D perhaps TRBD1 (6 bases). The germline gives CDR1 LGHNA, CDR2 YNFKEQ. The length of the CDR3 is 15 residues. V was clipped by 1 base and J by 4 bases, with 10 bases between them. The CDR3 DNA follows: TGTGCCAGCAGCCAAGGGGACAAAGATAATGAAAAACTGTTTTTT. It codes for CASSQGDKDNEKLFF.

The V call is TRBV5-4, the J call TRBJ2-2, with no clear D. V was shortened by 2 bases and J by 0 bases, with 8 bases between the two germline ends. Germline V CDR1 and CDR2: SGHNT, YYREEE (reference sequence). This CDR3 contains 15 residues. The CDR3 DNA reads as TGTGCCAGCAGCTTCTCGGTTACGAACACCGGGGAGCTGTTTTTT. This encodes CASSFSVTNTGELFF.

The chain combines TRBV30 with TRBJ2-2; a possible D gene is TRBD1 (6 bases). The CDR3 sequence is 15 residues long. Germline values: CDR1 GTSNPN, CDR2 SVGIG (reference sequence). Trimming left V 5 bases short and J 4 bases short, with 17 bases between. The CDR3, as DNA: TGTGCCTGGGGCACTGGAGGACAGTTCACCGGGGAGCTGTTTTTT. Translated, it gives CAWGTGGQFTGELFF.

This chain uses TRBV28 with TRBJ1-5, with 7 bases matching TRBD1. There are 14 residues in the CDR3. Per germline, CDR1 MDHEN and CDR2 SYDVKM. Trimming removed 5 bases from V and 1 base from J; junction bases left unmatched: 2. This chain's CDR3 is CASSTTGSNQPQHF. Here the CDR3 DNA reads TGTGCCAGCAGTACGACAGGGAGCAATCAGCCCCAGCATTTT.

The chain is built from TRBV2 and TRBJ2-5, with TRBD2 matching over 7 bases. Germline V gene data show CDR1 as SNHLY and CDR2 as FYNNEI. J lost 5 bases, V lost 7 bases, and 10 bases had no gene match. CDR3 length: 14 amino acids. CDR3 in amino acids: CASTRAGKAETQYF. The DNA of the CDR3 is TGTGCCAGCACCAGAGCGGGAAAAGCGGAGACCCAGTACTTC. The full variable domain, rest sourced from reference TRBV2 and TRBJ2-5, is EPEVTQTPSHQVTQMGQEVILRCVPISNHLYFYWYRQILGQKVEFLVSFYNNEISEKSEIFDDQFSVERPDGSNFTLKIRSTKLEDSAMYFCASTRAGKAETQYFGPGTRLLVL.

The chain is built from TRBV10-2 and TRBJ1-4; unclear D gene. The CDR3 length is 13 residues. CDR1 is WSHSY and CDR2 is SAAADI in the germline V gene. The V end lost 3 bases, the J end lost 4 bases, and 6 bases lay between the germline ends. CDR3 in DNA: TGCGCCAGCAGTGACGGGGATAATGAAAAACTGTTTTTT. Translating gives CASSDGDNEKLFF.

The chain recombines TRBV7-8 with TRBJ1-3, with 7 bases matching TRBD1. V shed 5 bases and J 2 bases; nucleotides not matched to a gene: 18. Germline V gives CDR1 SGHVS, CDR2 FQNEAQ. The CDR3 length is 19 residues. Written as DNA, the CDR3 is TGTGCCAGCAGCGACCGGGACAGAGGGGGTAGGACTGCTGGAAACACCATATATTTT. Amino acid sequence: CASSDRDRGGRTAGNTIYF.

The chain combines TRBV23-1 with TRBJ1-2, with TRBD1 matching over 7 bases. TRBV23-1 is recorded as an ORF, its role being uncertain. CDR3 length equals 13 residues. J lost 8 bases, V lost 9 bases, and 12 bases had no gene match. CDR3 sequence (DNA): TGCGCCAGGGATAGAGGGACAGTTGGGGGCTACACCTTC. Amino acid sequence: CARDRGTVGGYTF.

This chain links TRBV15 with TRBJ2-1; D is possibly TRBD2 (5 bases). The CDR3 consists of 16 residues. Deletions cut 0 bases from V and 3 bases from J, with 12 bases between. Germline loops: CDR1 LNHNV, CDR2 YYDKDF (reference sequence). DNA for the CDR3: TGTGCCACCAGCAGAGATGGGCGAGGGCTCTACAATGAGCAGTTCTTC. It is translated as CATSRDGRGLYNEQFF.

The CDR3 loop is CSAGEGEDEQYF. Here the CDR3 DNA reads TGCAGCGCCGGGGAGGGGGAGGACGAGCAGTACTTC. V and J are TRBV29-1 and TRBJ2-7, with a weak D call TRBD2 (7 bases). The germline V and J ends were trimmed by 7 bases and 5 bases, with 15 bases remaining between them. This CDR3 contains 12 residues. The germline V gene encodes CDR1 SQVTM and CDR2 ANQGSEA.

The chain is built from TRBV7-2 and TRBJ2-1; 15 bases are shared with TRBD2. CDR3 length equals 16 residues. From germline, CDR1 is SGHTA and CDR2 FQGNSA. V shed 5 bases and J 6 bases; nucleotides not matched to a gene: 5. Written as DNA, the CDR3 is TGTGCCAGCAGCCCCCGGGGACTAGCGGGAGGCAATGAGCAGTTCTTC. Encoded protein: CASSPRGLAGGNEQFF.

The chain combines TRBV2 with TRBJ2-1; D is undetermined. The CDR3 length is 14 residues. Germline assignment: CDR1 SNHLY and CDR2 FYNNEI. The V end lost 7 bases, the J end lost 0 bases, and 10 bases lay between the germline ends. This CDR3 reads CASMAASSYNEQFF. The DNA for the CDR3 is TGTGCCAGCATGGCGGCCAGCTCCTACAATGAGCAGTTCTTC.

The V and J genes are TRBV6-1 and TRBJ1-6; 7 bases line up with TRBD1. Germline trimming cut 3 bases from V and 5 bases from J; bases unmatched to any gene: 4. CDR1 and CDR2 (germline): MNHNS, SASEGT. The CDR3 extends over 15 amino acids. Here the CDR3 DNA reads TGTGCCAGCAGTGATCTGGGACAGAATAATTCACCCCTCCACTTT. This codes for CASSDLGQNNSPLHF.